These 4 T cell receptor beta chains were sequenced from one sample in a study of blood T cell repertoires in COVID-19. The method was immunoSEQ multiplex PCR; TCRdb's version includes in-frame clones alone and lacks a portion of them. Found here are 9,000 to 15,000 clones, 85% to 90% of them singletons; the top ten hold around 5.6%. Sequenced input: peripheral blood. The receptors come from a human donor in a cohort sampled during active COVID-19.

The rearrangement uses TRBV19 and TRBJ1-1; D possibly corresponds to TRBD1 (5 bases). V lost 8 bases and J 3 bases, leaving 16 bases between the germline ends. CDR1 and CDR2 from the germline V gene are LNHDA and SQIVND (reference sequence). The CDR3 sequence is 14 residues long. The CDR3: CASAAGGGYTEAFF. The CDR3 DNA follows: TGTGCCAGTGCAGCCGGGGGGGGATACACTGAAGCTTTCTTT.

The chain combines TRBV10-2 with TRBJ2-5, with 11 nucleotides matching TRBD1. Germline V lookup: CDR1 WSHSY, CDR2 SAAADI. With V trimmed by 4 bases and J by 3 bases, 4 bases remained unmatched. CDR3 length: 15 amino acids. The CDR3 sequence: CASSALGQGEETQYF. In nucleotides, the CDR3 is TGCGCCAGCAGTGCTCTGGGACAGGGGGAAGAGACCCAGTACTTC.

The rearrangement links TRBV6-4 to TRBJ2-2; D is perhaps TRBD2 (6 bases). V gave up 5 bases and J gave up 5 bases, with 9 bases separating them. CDR3 length: 13 residues. Germline lookup yields CDR1 MRHNA and CDR2 SNTAGT. In DNA form, the CDR3 reads TGTGCCAGCAGTAAGGGGACTACCGGGGAGCTGTTTTTT. Its protein is CASSKGTTGELFF.

V gene TRBV6-1 combines with J gene TRBJ2-4; 11 nucleotides agree with TRBD2. Per the germline V gene, CDR1 is MNHNS and CDR2 is SASEGT. V shed 2 bases, J shed 6 bases, and the junction held 6 bases outside the gene matches. The CDR3 runs to 16 residues. The CDR3 coding sequence is TGTGCCAGCAGTGAACAGCTAGCGGGAGGTAGAAACATTCAGTACTTC. Translation gives CASSEQLAGGRNIQYF.